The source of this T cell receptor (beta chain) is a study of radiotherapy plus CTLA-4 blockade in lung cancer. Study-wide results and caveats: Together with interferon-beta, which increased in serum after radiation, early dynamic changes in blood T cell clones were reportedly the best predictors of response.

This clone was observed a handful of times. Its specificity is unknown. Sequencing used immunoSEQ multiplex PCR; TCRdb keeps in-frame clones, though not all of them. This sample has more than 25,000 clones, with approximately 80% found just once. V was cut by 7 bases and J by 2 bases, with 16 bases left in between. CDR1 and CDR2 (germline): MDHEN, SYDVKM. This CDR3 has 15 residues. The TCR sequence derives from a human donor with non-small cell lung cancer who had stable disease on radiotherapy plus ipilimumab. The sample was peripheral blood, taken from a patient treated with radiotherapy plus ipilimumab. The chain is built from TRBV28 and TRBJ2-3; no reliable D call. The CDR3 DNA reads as TGTGCCAGCACCTCCGGCGGCAGGAACACAGATACGCAGTATTTT. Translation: CASTSGGRNTDTQYF.